The 20 T cell receptor beta chains given below trace back to one sample, sequenced in a study of OX40 agonist ivuxolimab in advanced cancers. This table comes from immunoSEQ multiplex PCR, and its TCRdb copy is limited to in-frame clones, with some not included. The table includes 69,000 or so clones, roughly 85% detected once. Specimen: CD4+ or CD8+ T cells sorted from blood, collected in a trial of the OX40 agonist ivuxolimab. These receptors all come from an adult with an advanced solid tumor such as melanoma, head and neck, liver or kidney cancer.

V is TRBV5-1 and J is TRBJ2-3, with 8 bases aligning to TRBD1. V was clipped by 4 bases and J by 1 base; unmatched bases: 2. Germline V gene data show CDR1 as SGHRS and CDR2 as YFSETQ. The CDR3 is 14 residues long. This chain's CDR3 is CASSAGQGTDTQYF. The CDR3 DNA is TGCGCCAGCAGCGCGGGACAGGGCACAGATACGCAGTATTTT.

CDR3 sequence reads: CASSLKGLAGAYEQYF. The CDR3 DNA reads as TGCGCCAGCAGCTTAAAGGGACTAGCGGGAGCCTACGAGCAGTACTTC. This chain connects TRBV5-1 to TRBJ2-7; 14 bases fit TRBD2. V shed 2 bases and J 2 bases; nucleotides not matched to a gene: 3. CDR1 and CDR2 from the germline V gene are SGHRS and YFSETQ. This CDR3 comprises 16 residues.

The chain couples TRBV5-5 to TRBJ2-7; tentative D call: TRBD2 (5 bases). V was trimmed by 4 bases and J by 3 bases, leaving 11 bases between them. The CDR3 is made up of 13 amino acids. Germline lookup yields CDR1 SGHKS and CDR2 YYEKEE (reference sequence). The CDR3 DNA is TGTGCCAGCAGCACCGACGGGAACTACGAGCAGTACTTC. Residues: CASSTDGNYEQYF. Supplemented by reference TRBV5-5 and TRBJ2-7, the full variable domain reads DAGVTQSPTHLIKTRGQQVTLRCSPISGHKSVSWYQQVLGQGPQFIFQYYEKEERGRGNFPDRFSARQFPNYSSELNVNALLLGDSALYLCASSTDGNYEQYFGPGTRLTVT.

The chain combines TRBV6-5 with TRBJ1-6; D ambiguous. The V and J ends lost 0 bases and 14 bases respectively, with 14 bases between them. Germline assignment: CDR1 MNHEY and CDR2 SVGAGI. The CDR3 totals 14 residues. The CDR3 region is CASSYSKSTEALHF. CDR3 bases: TGTGCCAGCAGTTACTCGAAGTCTACAGAGGCCCTCCACTTT.

This rearrangement joins TRBV20-1 to TRBJ2-1; 7 nucleotides agree with TRBD2. Germline V CDR1 and CDR2: DFQATT, SNEGSKA (reference sequence). The CDR3 sequence is 11 residues long. The ends lost 0 bases at V and 15 bases at J; junction bases unmatched: 5. The CDR3 region is CSAREAGKGFF. DNA for the CDR3: TGCAGTGCTAGAGAAGCGGGGAAGGGGTTCTTC.

This chain connects TRBV5-1 to TRBJ1-3, with TRBD1 as a possible D gene (6 bases). The V and J ends lost 2 bases and 2 bases respectively, with 11 bases between them. Germline V gene sequence: CDR1 SGHRS, CDR2 YFSETQ. This CDR3 is 15 amino acids long. CDR3 bases: TGCGCCAGCAGCTTAAGGGGGATCCCTGGAAACACCATATATTTT. Residues: CASSLRGIPGNTIYF.

In this sample, this clone turned up a few times. The chain uses TRBV29-1 and TRBJ2-5, with D uncertain. This CDR3 is 12 amino acids long. V lost 2 bases and J 3 bases, leaving 7 bases between the germline ends. Per the germline V gene, CDR1 is SQVTM and CDR2 is ANQGSEA. The CDR3, as DNA: TGCAGCGTTGAACAGGTTGAAGAGACCCAGTACTTC. This gives the protein CSVEQVEETQYF.

The chain is built from TRBV5-6 and TRBJ1-2, with D tentatively TRBD1 (5 bases). V was pared by 1 base and J by 4 bases, with 14 bases between. The germline V gene has CDR1 SGHDT and CDR2 YYEEEE. The CDR3 contains 15 residues. The CDR3 loop reads CASSLSMTGGYGYTF. Here the CDR3 DNA reads TGTGCCAGCAGCTTGTCTATGACCGGGGGCTATGGCTACACCTTC.

This chain links TRBV6-6 with TRBJ2-2; 9 bases align to TRBD2. The CDR3 is 15 residues long. The V gene's germline CDR1 is MNHNY and CDR2 SVGAGI (reference sequence). The junction had 7 bases not matched to a gene; V was cut back by 6 bases and J by 5 bases. This CDR3 is CASSPLRGGTGELFF. The CDR3 region has the DNA TGTGCCAGCAGCCCCTTGCGGGGGGGGACCGGGGAGCTGTTTTTT.

The V and J genes are TRBV5-1 and TRBJ1-4, with D unclear. Per germline, CDR1 SGHRS and CDR2 YFSETQ. V lost 5 bases, J lost 3 bases, and 14 bases lay in between. This CDR3 is built from 15 residues. CDR3 nucleotides: TGCGCCAGCAGAGATGGCACGGGGTCTAATGAAAAACTGTTTTTT. It yields the protein CASRDGTGSNEKLFF.

The chain uses TRBV28 and TRBJ1-1; D is undetermined. Germline CDR1 and CDR2: MDHEN and SYDVKM. The CDR3 spans 13 residues. V was cut by 3 bases and J by 14 bases, with 19 bases left in between. This CDR3 reads CASSLPLGGEKFF. The CDR3 region has the DNA TGTGCCAGCAGTTTGCCCCTGGGCGGCGAGAAGTTCTTT.

There are a few counts of this clone. The CDR3, as DNA: TGTGCCATCAGTGAGGGCAGGGGGCAGGCTCAGCCCCAGCATTTT. Translated, it gives CAISEGRGQAQPQHF. The rearrangement joins TRBV10-3 to TRBJ1-5, with TRBD1 matching over 8 bases. Germline V gives CDR1 ENHRY, CDR2 SYGVKD. This CDR3 region has 15 residues. The trim removed 2 bases at V and 6 bases at J, leaving 6 bases unmatched.

The genes are TRBV18 and TRBJ2-5, with D hard to call. From germline, CDR1 is KGHSH and CDR2 LQKENI. V was cut by 6 bases and J by 5 bases, with 22 bases left in between. CDR3 length: 16 residues. The DNA for the CDR3 is TGTGCCAGCTCTCGACGGACCCCCGCAATGGGTGAGACCCAGTACTTC. This encodes CASSRRTPAMGETQYF.

This clone appeared a few times. The rearrangement joins TRBV5-8 to TRBJ1-2; no clear D gene. The CDR3 has 16 amino acids. Trimming removed 2 bases from V and 0 bases from J, with 14 bases in between. Looked up from germline, CDR1 is SGHTS and CDR2 is YDEGEE. The CDR3 loop is CASSFPFRGSNYGYTF. The CDR3 DNA reads as TGTGCCAGCAGCTTTCCTTTTCGGGGATCTAACTATGGCTACACCTTC.

The V call is TRBV5-1, the J call TRBJ1-1; D is possibly TRBD1 (6 bases). V was clipped by 7 bases and J by 3 bases, with 22 bases between them. The CDR3 is 16 amino acids. CDR1 is SGHRS and CDR2 is YFSETQ in the germline V gene. The DNA for the CDR3 is TGCGCCAGCGGGCGGGGGCAGTCCTCAAGGGACACTGAAGCTTTCTTT. It translates to CASGRGQSSRDTEAFF.

The rearrangement links TRBV7-9 to TRBJ1-1; 9 nucleotides align to TRBD1. The CDR3 consists of 14 residues. Trimming removed 5 bases from V and 7 bases from J; junction bases left unmatched: 8. Germline V gene data show CDR1 as SEHNR and CDR2 as FQNEAQ (reference sequence). CDR3 sequence (DNA): TGTGCCAGCAGCCTGACAGGGGGAGAAGGTGAAGCTTTCTTT. It yields the protein CASSLTGGEGEAFF.

This clone appeared once. The chain couples TRBV15 to TRBJ2-2; no firm D call. CDR3 length equals 15 residues. The V gene lost 0 bases and the J gene lost 0 bases, with 5 bases spanning the gap. Per germline, CDR1 LNHNV and CDR2 YYDKDF (reference sequence). This CDR3 reads CATSRERPNTGELFF. The DNA of the CDR3 is TGTGCCACCAGCAGAGAAAGACCGAACACCGGGGAGCTGTTTTTT.

The rearrangement joins TRBV19 to TRBJ1-5, with D maybe TRBD1 (5 bases). The CDR3 has 17 residues. V was cut by 2 bases and J by 4 bases, with 18 bases left in between. Germline V lookup: CDR1 LNHDA, CDR2 SQIVND (reference sequence). In DNA form, the CDR3 reads TGTGCCAGTAGTATACGGGCAGGACCAGAGGGGAATCAGCCCCAGCATTTT. Protein: CASSIRAGPEGNQPQHF.

The chain employs TRBV28 and TRBJ2-3; 7 nucleotides align to TRBD1. Unmatched junction bases numbered 9, after V lost 8 bases and J lost 4 bases. The length of the CDR3 is 14 residues. The V gene's germline CDR1 is MDHEN and CDR2 SYDVKM. CDR3 sequence (DNA): TGTGCCAGCGCCTTACCGGGACAGCCAGATACGCAGTATTTT. It is translated as CASALPGQPDTQYF.

This chain uses TRBV7-2 with TRBJ1-5; D unresolved. Germline CDR1 and CDR2: SGHTA and FQGNSA. The CDR3 covers 12 residues. V was trimmed by 4 bases and J by 7 bases, leaving 8 bases between them. CDR3 sequence reads: CASSYGGQPQHF. The CDR3 bases are TGTGCCAGCAGCTACGGAGGACAGCCCCAGCATTTT. The whole variable domain, remainder taken from reference TRBV7-2 and TRBJ1-5, is GAGVSQSPSNKVTEKGKDVELRCDPISGHTALYWYRQSLGQGLEFLIYFQGNSAPDKSGLPSDRFSAERTGGSVSTLTIQRTQQEDSAVYLCASSYGGQPQHFGDGTRLSIL.